The present T cell receptor beta chain was sequenced within a study of blood T cell repertoires in COVID-19. About the study: From the United States, Italy and Spain came samples of acute and convalescent COVID-19. Nucleic acid was either cDNA or gDNA, and it came from T cells, B-cell-depleted T cells, or PBMCs.

In the original processing: The assay estimated nucleated cells by amplifying reference gene primers. The protocol was immunoSEQ multiplex PCR, while the TCRdb copy is restricted to in-frame clones and leaves out a portion. D and trimming come from the DNA, and the V and J calls and clone size come from that table. The table shows roughly 240,000 clones, with more than 75% occurring only once. The CDR3 is 15 amino acids. The V end was cut by 5 bases, the J end by 2 bases, with 15 bases between. Germline loops: CDR1 MNHEY, CDR2 SVGAGI. The sequence came from a woman aged 55-69 years who had recovered from COVID-19. This chain links TRBV6-5 with TRBJ1-2, with D possibly matching TRBD1 (6 bases). The specimen sequenced was peripheral blood. The CDR3 bases are TGTGCCAGCAGTACCTGGACAGAAATCAACTATGGCTACACCTTC. The encoded protein is CASSTWTEINYGYTF.